This entry lists 27 T cell receptor beta chains sequenced from one sample in a study of post-analysis software for immune sequencing data. Notes on the study in general: Patients carried several TRBV segments more frequently than controls did, and TRBV5-6, TRBV5-1 and TRBV20-1 were among them.

Which antigens these TCRs recognize remains unknown. The TCR beta cDNA libraries contained unique molecular identifiers. Using its own MiXCR run on the PCR reads, TCRdb lists one record per CDR3 protein. Among about 430,000 distinct CDR3 sequences, roughly 40% were seen once, and the ten largest hold approximately 7.1%. The sequenced sample consisted of blood. The receptors originated from a girl aged 2 to 10 with multiple sclerosis.

V gene TRBV11-2 combines with J gene TRBJ2-7; D call uncertain. CDR1 SGHAT and CDR2 FQNNGV come from the germline V gene. The V and J ends lost 0 bases and 3 bases respectively, with 21 bases between them. This CDR3 is built from 18 residues. In DNA form, the CDR3 reads TGTGCCAGCAGCTTAGATGGGCCGTACTTCCAGGCTAACTACGAGCAGTACTTC. This gives the protein CASSLDGPYFQANYEQYF.

The rearrangement uses TRBV20-1 and TRBJ2-1; no clear D gene. The CDR3 has 13 residues. Germline-derived CDR1 and CDR2 are DFQATT and SNEGSKA (reference sequence). V lost 1 base and J lost 6, with 10 bases in between. CDR3 sequence (DNA): TGCAGTGCTAGAGCTCCACTCGGCAATGAGCAGTTCTTC. It yields the protein CSARAPLGNEQFF.

There are a few counts of this clonotype. This chain links TRBV29-1 with TRBJ1-1, with 10 bases that match TRBD1. Germline loops: CDR1 SQVTM, CDR2 ANQGSEA. The CDR3 runs 15 residues. J gave up 0 bases and V 7 bases, and 8 bases lay outside the gene matches. The CDR3 loop reads CSASDRGSMNTEAFF. In DNA, the CDR3 is TGCAGCGCCTCGGACAGGGGGAGTATGAACACTGAAGCTTTCTTT.

This clonotype was detected only a few times. The chain combines TRBV7-3 with TRBJ1-1, with TRBD1 as a possible D gene (5 bases). Germline V CDR1 and CDR2: SGHTA, FQGTGA. V lost 6 bases and J lost 4, with 15 bases in between. CDR3 length: 14 amino acids. The CDR3 DNA sequence: TGTGCCAGCAGTACTGCAGGGAGGGGCACTGAAGCTTTCTTT. This gives the protein CASSTAGRGTEAFF.

The V and J genes are TRBV4-2 and TRBJ1-2; a possible D gene is TRBD1 (5 bases). V shed 5 bases and J shed 2 bases, with 15 bases lying between them. The CDR3 is made up of 15 amino acids. The germline V gene encodes CDR1 LGHNA and CDR2 YNFKEQ. The CDR3 region is CASSALRDGNYGYTF. In DNA form, the CDR3 reads TGTGCCAGCAGCGCCCTACGGGACGGAAACTATGGCTACACCTTC.

The rearrangement links TRBV5-5 to TRBJ1-2, with TRBD1 matching over 8 bases. Germline values: CDR1 SGHKS, CDR2 YYEKEE (reference sequence). The V and J ends lost 3 bases and 10 bases, in that order; junction bases with no gene match: 14. The CDR3 has 15 amino acids. The CDR3 spells CASSWSRSGGDDYTF. The DNA of the CDR3 is TGTGCCAGCAGCTGGTCTAGGTCAGGGGGCGATGACTACACCTTC. Full variable domain (missing parts from reference TRBV5-5 and TRBJ1-2): DAGVTQSPTHLIKTRGQQVTLRCSPISGHKSVSWYQQVLGQGPQFIFQYYEKEERGRGNFPDRFSARQFPNYSSELNVNALLLGDSALYLCASSWSRSGGDDYTFGSGTRLTVV.

The chain links TRBV6-5 to TRBJ2-4, with 8 bases aligning to TRBD1. The J call may be wrong; the DNA end is better matched by TRBJ2-7. The CDR3 consists of 14 residues. Germline V gene data show CDR1 as MNHEY and CDR2 as SVGAGI. The CDR3 DNA reads TGTGCCAGCAGTCCAGGACAGGGAAACTACGAGCAGTACTTC. Translated: CASSPGQGNYEQYF.

This rearrangement joins TRBV11-2 to TRBJ2-4, with D perhaps TRBD1 (6 bases). CDR1 is SGHAT and CDR2 is FQNNGV in the germline V gene. The CDR3 totals 11 residues. Trimming left V 4 bases short and J 13 bases short, with 11 bases between. CDR3 DNA: TGTGCCAGCAGCTATCAGGGGCAGCAGTACTTC. Encoded protein: CASSYQGQQYF. Complete variable domain (other parts from reference TRBV11-2 and TRBJ2-4): EAGVAQSPRYKIIEKRQSVAFWCNPISGHATLYWYQQILGQGPKLLIQFQNNGVVDDSQLPKDRFSAERLKGVDSTLKIQPAKLEDSAVYLCASSYQGQQYFGAGTRLSVL.

As for this clonotype: In this CDR3 the conserved last residue, phenylalanine or tryptophan, is missing, so a read error is likely. The gene calls are TRBV9 and TRBJ2-3, with 11 bases fitting TRBD1. The junction had 5 bases not matched to a gene; V was cut back by 0 bases and J by 5 bases. Germline V gives CDR1 SGDLS, CDR2 YYNGEE. The CDR3 contains 16 residues. The CDR3 region has the DNA TGTGCCAGCAGCGTAGGGACAGGGGGCTTTGGAGATACGCAGTATTTG. It codes for CASSVGTGGFGDTQYL.

The rearrangement uses TRBV19 and TRBJ2-7; D gene unclear. The end of the DNA fits TRBJ2-5 better, so the J call may be wrong. The germline CDR1 and CDR2 sequences are LNHDA and SQIVND (reference sequence). This CDR3 has 13 amino acids. The CDR3 is CASSFATPETQYF. The DNA of the CDR3 is TGTGCCAGTAGTTTTGCCACTCCGGAGACCCAGTACTTC.

A few counts support this clonotype. The chain joins TRBV6-5 to TRBJ1-1, with 7 bases matching TRBD1. V lost 2 bases and J lost 0; bases outside the gene matches: 3. CDR1 is MNHEY and CDR2 is SVGAGI in the germline V gene. The CDR3 contains 15 residues. This CDR3 reads CASSYDRAMNTEAFF. The CDR3 DNA reads TGTGCCAGCAGTTACGACAGGGCCATGAACACTGAAGCTTTCTTT.

The J gene is TRBJ1-6, the V gene TRBV2; D is uncertain. This CDR3 is 15 amino acids long. With 5 bases removed from V and 0 bases from J, the gap between germline ends came to 8 bases. Germline V gene sequence: CDR1 SNHLY, CDR2 FYNNEI. Here the CDR3 reads CASSREGSYNSPLHF. The CDR3 coding sequence is TGTGCCAGCAGTAGGGAGGGCTCCTATAATTCACCCCTCCACTTT.

This clonotype has more than one count but fewer than ten. The chain recombines TRBV12-3 or TRBV12-4 with TRBJ2-1; the match to TRBD2 covers 7 bases. This CDR3 has 16 residues. J was trimmed by 7 bases and V by 2 bases; bases with no gene match: 11. Written as DNA, the CDR3 is TGTGCCAGCAGTTTACTGGGCGGGAGTCCGGAGAATGAGCAGTTCTTC. Its translation: CASSLLGGSPENEQFF.

The chain carries TRBV30 and TRBJ1-4; 7 bases fit TRBD1. Germline loops: CDR1 GTSNPN, CDR2 SVGIG (reference sequence). This CDR3 comprises 13 residues. J gave up 6 bases and V 5 bases, and 6 bases lay outside the gene matches. As DNA, the CDR3 is TGTGCCTGGGGGGGACAGTTAGATGAAAAACTGTTTTTT. It encodes CAWGGQLDEKLFF.

In nucleotides, the CDR3 is TGTGCCAGTAGTATCACGGCCGGGTCCCCATCCAAAAACATTCAGTACTTC. It translates to CASSITAGSPSKNIQYF. The gene calls are TRBV19 and TRBJ2-4; no clear D. Germline-derived CDR1 and CDR2 are LNHDA and SQIVND (reference sequence). The CDR3 totals 17 residues. V lost 3 bases and J 2 bases, leaving 17 bases between the germline ends.

This clonotype has a handful of counts. This chain joins TRBV5-1 and TRBJ2-5, with 7 bases identical to TRBD2. This CDR3 is 13 amino acids long. Germline values: CDR1 SGHRS, CDR2 YFSETQ. The ends lost 10 bases at V and 5 bases at J; junction bases unmatched: 11. CDR3 bases: TGCGCCGGGTCACTAGCGCTGGGGGAGACCCAGTACTTC. Translation: CAGSLALGETQYF.

This clonotype came up a few times. The chain uses TRBV29-1 and TRBJ1-2; 11 bases line up with TRBD1. From germline, CDR1 is SQVTM and CDR2 ANQGSEA. Unmatched junction bases numbered 6, after V lost 6 bases and J lost 6 bases. The CDR3 length is 13 residues. The CDR3 DNA reads TGCAGCGTGAGGGACAGGGGGGGTAATGGCTACACCTTC. It codes for CSVRDRGGNGYTF. Complete variable domain (other parts from reference TRBV29-1 and TRBJ1-2): SAVISQKPSRDICQRGTSLTIQCQVDSQVTMMFWYRQQPGQSLTLIATANQGSEATYESGFVIDKFPISRPNLTFSTLTVSNMSPEDSSIYLCSVRDRGGNGYTFGSGTRLTVV.

The chain has TRBV12-3 or TRBV12-4 and TRBJ1-1; D is possibly TRBD1 (5 bases). The CDR3 spans 14 residues. Trimming stripped 3 bases from V and 1 base from J, with 9 bases between. CDR3 residues: CASSFRGENTEAFF. Here the CDR3 DNA reads TGTGCCAGCAGTTTCAGAGGGGAGAACACTGAAGCTTTCTTT.

This clonotype has a handful of counts. The chain joins TRBV28 to TRBJ2-5, with 9 bases identical to TRBD1. Trimming removed 3 bases from V and 4 bases from J; junction bases left unmatched: 6. This CDR3 is 15 amino acids long. Per the germline V gene, CDR1 is MDHEN and CDR2 is SYDVKM. For the CDR3, the DNA is TGTGCCAGCAGTTTCCCCGGGACAGGGTTAGAGACCCAGTACTTC. Its translation is CASSFPGTGLETQYF.

V gene TRBV10-3 combines with J gene TRBJ1-2; the match to TRBD1 covers 7 bases. CDR1 is ENHRY and CDR2 is SYGVKD in the germline V gene. Trimming cost V 1 base and J 0 bases; bases outside gene matches: 17. The CDR3 contains 20 residues. CDR3 DNA: TGTGCCATCAGTGAGTTCTTAGGGGGCGAAGGGACACAAGCTAACTATGGCTACACCTTC. Its protein is CAISEFLGGEGTQANYGYTF.

This clonotype was seen a handful of times. The chain employs TRBV6-5 and TRBJ1-2, with a weak D call TRBD1 (6 bases). The CDR3 is 14 amino acids. Trimming removed 8 bases at V and 2 bases at J, with 15 bases between. CDR1 is MNHEY and CDR2 is SVGAGI in the germline V gene. The chain's CDR3 is CASSARQENYGYTF. The CDR3 nucleotides are TGTGCCAGCTCTGCCAGACAGGAAAACTATGGCTACACCTTC.

The J gene is TRBJ1-2, the V gene TRBV6-2 or TRBV6-3; TRBD1 matches 10 bases. CDR3 length equals 15 residues. Germline V lookup: CDR1 MNHEY, CDR2 SVGEGT. V gave up 2 bases and J gave up 7 bases; unmatched junction bases: 7. CDR3 in DNA: TGTGCCAGCAGTTACGGGCCGGGACAGGGGTCTGGCTACACCTTC. Translated: CASSYGPGQGSGYTF.

The chain uses TRBV2 and TRBJ2-5; D is perhaps TRBD2 (6 bases). Trimming removed 4 bases at V and 5 bases at J, with 11 bases between. From germline, CDR1 is SNHLY and CDR2 FYNNEI. This CDR3 contains 13 residues. Written as DNA, the CDR3 is TGTGCCAGCAGTGTAGCGGAGGGGGAGACCCAGTACTTC. This translates into CASSVAEGETQYF.

This clonotype has ten or more counts. V gene TRBV5-1 combines with J gene TRBJ1-2; D unclear. Trimming pared 0 bases from V and 0 bases from J, leaving 3 bases between. The CDR3 runs 13 residues. Germline V gives CDR1 SGHRS, CDR2 YFSETQ. CDR3 in DNA: TGCGCCAGCAGCTTGGGGACTAACTATGGCTACACCTTC. Protein: CASSLGTNYGYTF.

The chain employs TRBV20-1 and TRBJ2-4; 8 nucleotides line up with TRBD2. J lost 1 base, V lost 0 bases, and 14 bases had no gene match. The germline V gene encodes CDR1 DFQATT and CDR2 SNEGSKA (reference sequence). The CDR3 is 19 residues long. CDR3 DNA sequence: TGCAGTGCTAGAGATCTCCTTGGAGCGGGAGTGGGGGCCAAAAACATTCAGTACTTC. Translation gives CSARDLLGAGVGAKNIQYF.

This clonotype was observed once. This rearrangement joins TRBV7-2 to TRBJ2-1; D unresolved. V was trimmed by 1 base and J by 8 bases, leaving 9 bases between them. From germline, CDR1 is SGHTA and CDR2 FQGNSA. The CDR3 loop spans 13 amino acids. For the CDR3, the DNA is TGTGCCAGCAGCTTAGACCTGTGGGATGAGCAGTTCTTC. Translation: CASSLDLWDEQFF.

In its sample, this clonotype was seen once. One end of the junction varies from germline; a read error may be responsible. V is TRBV9 and J is TRBJ2-7; 11 nucleotides agree with TRBD2. The J call could be wrong; TRBJ2-5 is a better fit for the DNA end. The CDR3 is 15 residues long. Germline values: CDR1 SGDLS, CDR2 YYNGEE. The CDR3 DNA is TGTGCCAGCGGCGTTACTAGCGGGGGTGGGGAGACCCAGTACTTC. Residues: CASGVTSGGGETQYF.